This record concerns one T cell receptor beta chain sequence. The data originate from a study of blood T cells in healthy people across ages. Extracted total RNA amounted to at least 5.5 micrograms for each sample. A J-beta primer mix and a sample-barcoded 5' primer were used in a second PCR of roughly 6 to 11 cycles. Each cDNA molecule, via a template-switch adaptor with 12 random nucleotides, was tagged. TCRdb used MiXCR to reprocess the 5' RACE reads, holding one entry per CDR3 protein. Of about 580,000 distinct CDR3 sequences listed, around 48% were seen once; the top ten hold around 23%. J was trimmed by 5 bases and V by 4 bases; bases with no gene match: 5. The CDR3 runs to 14 residues. Germline V gene sequence: CDR1 SGHRS, CDR2 YFSETQ.

Sequencing input: blood. This rearrangement joins TRBV5-1 to TRBJ1-5; 8 positions match TRBD1. The TCR originated in a man older than 75 in good health. This CDR3 is CASSPQGADQPQHF. The CDR3 DNA sequence: TGCGCCAGCAGCCCTCAGGGGGCCGATCAGCCCCAGCATTTT.